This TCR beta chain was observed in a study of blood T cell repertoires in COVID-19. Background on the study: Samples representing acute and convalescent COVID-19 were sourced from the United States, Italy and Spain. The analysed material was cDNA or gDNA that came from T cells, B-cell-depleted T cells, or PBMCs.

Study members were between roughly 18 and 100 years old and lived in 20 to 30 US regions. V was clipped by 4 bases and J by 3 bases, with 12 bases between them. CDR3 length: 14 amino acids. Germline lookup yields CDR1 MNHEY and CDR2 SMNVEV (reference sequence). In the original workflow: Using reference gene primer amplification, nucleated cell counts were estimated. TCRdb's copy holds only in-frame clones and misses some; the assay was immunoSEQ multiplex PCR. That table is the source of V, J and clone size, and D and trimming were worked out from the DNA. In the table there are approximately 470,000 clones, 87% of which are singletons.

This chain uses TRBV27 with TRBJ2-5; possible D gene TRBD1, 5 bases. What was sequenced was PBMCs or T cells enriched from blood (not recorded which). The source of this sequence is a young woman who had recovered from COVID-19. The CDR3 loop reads CASSSGIGEETQYF. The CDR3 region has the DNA TGTGCCAGCAGTTCAGGGATAGGTGAAGAGACCCAGTACTTC.